The 3 T cell receptor beta chains in this list originate from one sample, sequenced in a study of blood T cell repertoires in COVID-19. TCRdb keeps only in-frame clones here, not all; method: immunoSEQ multiplex PCR. The sample lists under 200,000 clones, about 86% occurring once. Sequencing was done on a sample of peripheral blood. Receptors were obtained from a woman of 80 years or more in a cohort sampled during active or convalescent COVID-19.

The chain carries TRBV5-1 and TRBJ2-1; possibly TRBD2 for D (6 bases). The V end lost 4 bases, the J end lost 3 bases, and 17 bases lay between the germline ends. There are 16 residues in the CDR3. Germline CDR1 and CDR2: SGHRS and YFSETQ. Here the CDR3 reads CASSPKTSLNYNEQFF. Written as DNA, the CDR3 is TGCGCCAGCAGCCCCAAGACTAGTCTGAACTACAATGAGCAGTTCTTC.

This rearrangement joins TRBV6-5 to TRBJ2-5, with D perhaps TRBD2 (5 bases). This CDR3 region has 14 residues. V lost 8 bases and J lost 5, with 18 bases in between. The germline V gene encodes CDR1 MNHEY and CDR2 SVGAGI. CDR3: CASSEGPREETQYF. CDR3 nucleotides: TGTGCCAGCTCCGAGGGCCCGAGGGAGGAGACCCAGTACTTC.

The chain has TRBV6-1 and TRBJ1-6; D unclear. Trimming pared 0 bases from V and 0 bases from J, leaving 12 bases between. The germline CDR1 and CDR2 sequences are MNHNS and SASEGT. The CDR3 runs 18 residues. The CDR3 sequence is CASSEALSGSSYNSPLHF. CDR3 nucleotides: TGTGCCAGCAGTGAAGCGCTTTCGGGGAGCTCCTATAATTCACCCCTCCACTTT.